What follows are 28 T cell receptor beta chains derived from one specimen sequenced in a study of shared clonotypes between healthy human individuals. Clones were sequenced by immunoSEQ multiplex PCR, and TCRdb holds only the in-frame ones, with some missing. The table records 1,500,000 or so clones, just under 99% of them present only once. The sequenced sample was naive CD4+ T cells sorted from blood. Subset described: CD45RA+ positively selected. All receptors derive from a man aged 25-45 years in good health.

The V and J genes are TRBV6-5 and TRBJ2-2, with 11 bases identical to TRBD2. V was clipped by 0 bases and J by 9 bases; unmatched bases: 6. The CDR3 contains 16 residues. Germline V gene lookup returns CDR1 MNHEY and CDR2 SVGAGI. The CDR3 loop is CASSYSVTSGSRELFF. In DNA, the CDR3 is TGTGCCAGCAGTTACTCGGTTACTAGCGGGAGCAGGGAGCTGTTTTTT.

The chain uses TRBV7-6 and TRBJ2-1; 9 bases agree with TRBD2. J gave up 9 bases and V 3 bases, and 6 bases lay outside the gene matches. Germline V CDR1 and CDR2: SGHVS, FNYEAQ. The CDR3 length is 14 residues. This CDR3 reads CASSLGTSRTEQFF. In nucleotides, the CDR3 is TGTGCCAGCAGCTTGGGGACTAGCCGAACTGAGCAGTTCTTC.

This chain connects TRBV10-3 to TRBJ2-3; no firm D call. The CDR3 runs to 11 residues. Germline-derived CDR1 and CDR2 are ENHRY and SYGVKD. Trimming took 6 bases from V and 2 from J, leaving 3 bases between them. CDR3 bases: TGTGCCATCAGGTCCACAGATACGCAGTATTTT. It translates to CAIRSTDTQYF.

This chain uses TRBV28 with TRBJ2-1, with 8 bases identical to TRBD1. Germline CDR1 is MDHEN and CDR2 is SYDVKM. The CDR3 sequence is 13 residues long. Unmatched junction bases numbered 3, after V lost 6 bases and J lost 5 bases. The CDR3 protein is CASRDRAHNEQFF. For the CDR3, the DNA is TGTGCCAGCAGGGACAGGGCGCACAATGAGCAGTTCTTC.

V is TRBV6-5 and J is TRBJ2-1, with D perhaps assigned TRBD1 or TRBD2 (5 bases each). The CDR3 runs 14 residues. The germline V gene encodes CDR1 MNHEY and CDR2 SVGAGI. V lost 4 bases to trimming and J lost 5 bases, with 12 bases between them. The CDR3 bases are TGTGCCAGCAGTTTGTCCGGGGCAAACAATGAGCAGTTCTTC. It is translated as CASSLSGANNEQFF.

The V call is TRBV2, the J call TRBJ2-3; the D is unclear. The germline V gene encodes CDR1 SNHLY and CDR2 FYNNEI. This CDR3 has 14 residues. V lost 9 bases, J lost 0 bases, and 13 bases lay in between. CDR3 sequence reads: CARRTETSTDTQYF. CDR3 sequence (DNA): TGTGCCAGACGGACGGAGACTAGCACAGATACGCAGTATTTT.

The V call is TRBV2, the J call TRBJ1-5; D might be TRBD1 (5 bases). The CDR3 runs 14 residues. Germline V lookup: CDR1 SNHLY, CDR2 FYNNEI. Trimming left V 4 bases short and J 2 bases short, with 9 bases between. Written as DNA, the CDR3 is TGTGCCAGCAGTGTACCGGGGGGCAATCAGCCCCAGCATTTT. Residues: CASSVPGGNQPQHF.

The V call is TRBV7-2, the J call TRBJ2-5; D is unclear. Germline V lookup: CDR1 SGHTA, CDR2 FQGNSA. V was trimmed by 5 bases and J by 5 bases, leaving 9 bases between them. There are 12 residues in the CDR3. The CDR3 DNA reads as TGTGCCAGCAGCCCGGACCTGGAGACCCAGTACTTC. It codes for CASSPDLETQYF.

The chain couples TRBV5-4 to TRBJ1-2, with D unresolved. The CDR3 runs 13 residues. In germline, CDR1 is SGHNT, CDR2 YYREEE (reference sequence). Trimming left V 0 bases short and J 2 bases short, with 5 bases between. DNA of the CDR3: TGTGCCAGCAGCTTGGGACGAAACTATGGCTACACCTTC. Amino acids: CASSLGRNYGYTF.

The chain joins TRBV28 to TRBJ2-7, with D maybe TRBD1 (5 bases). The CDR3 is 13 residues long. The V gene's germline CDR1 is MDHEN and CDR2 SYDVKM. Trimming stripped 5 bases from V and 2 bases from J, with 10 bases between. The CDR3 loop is CASSQGVTYEQYF. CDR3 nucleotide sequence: TGTGCCAGCAGTCAGGGTGTAACCTACGAGCAGTACTTC.

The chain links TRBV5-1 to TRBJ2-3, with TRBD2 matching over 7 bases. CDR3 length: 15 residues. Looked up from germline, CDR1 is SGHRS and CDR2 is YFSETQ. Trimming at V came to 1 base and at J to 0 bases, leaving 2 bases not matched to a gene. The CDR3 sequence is CASSLPAGSTDTQYF. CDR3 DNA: TGCGCCAGCAGCTTGCCAGCGGGAAGCACAGATACGCAGTATTTT.

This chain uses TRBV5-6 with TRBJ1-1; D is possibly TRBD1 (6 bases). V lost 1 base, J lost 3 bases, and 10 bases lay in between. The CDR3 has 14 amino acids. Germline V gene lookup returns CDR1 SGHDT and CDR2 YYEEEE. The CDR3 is CASSLPGVDTEAFF. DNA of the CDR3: TGTGCCAGCAGCTTGCCAGGGGTGGACACTGAAGCTTTCTTT.

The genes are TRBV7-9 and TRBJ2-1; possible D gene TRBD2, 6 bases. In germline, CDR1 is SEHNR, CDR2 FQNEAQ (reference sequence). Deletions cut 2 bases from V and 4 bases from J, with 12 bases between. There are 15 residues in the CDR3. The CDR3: CASSLLGGGYNEQFF. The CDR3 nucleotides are TGTGCCAGCAGCTTACTGGGGGGAGGATACAATGAGCAGTTCTTC.

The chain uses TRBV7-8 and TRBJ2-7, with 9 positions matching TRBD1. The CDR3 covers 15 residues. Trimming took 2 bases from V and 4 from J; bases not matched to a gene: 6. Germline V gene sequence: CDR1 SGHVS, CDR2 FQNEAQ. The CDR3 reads CASSLRGTGQYEQYF. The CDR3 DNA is TGTGCCAGCAGCTTACGGGGGACAGGGCAATACGAGCAGTACTTC.

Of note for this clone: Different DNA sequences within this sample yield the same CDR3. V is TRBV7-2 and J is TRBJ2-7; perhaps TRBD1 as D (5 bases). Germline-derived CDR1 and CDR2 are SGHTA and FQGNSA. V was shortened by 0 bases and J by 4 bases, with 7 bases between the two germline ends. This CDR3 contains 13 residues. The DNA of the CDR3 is TGTGCCAGCAGCTTAGCGAGACAGTACGAGCAGTACTTC. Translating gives CASSLARQYEQYF. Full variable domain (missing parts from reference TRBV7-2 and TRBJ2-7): GAGVSQSPSNKVTEKGKDVELRCDPISGHTALYWYRQSLGQGLEFLIYFQGNSAPDKSGLPSDRFSAERTGGSVSTLTIQRTQQEDSAVYLCASSLARQYEQYFGPGTRLTVT.

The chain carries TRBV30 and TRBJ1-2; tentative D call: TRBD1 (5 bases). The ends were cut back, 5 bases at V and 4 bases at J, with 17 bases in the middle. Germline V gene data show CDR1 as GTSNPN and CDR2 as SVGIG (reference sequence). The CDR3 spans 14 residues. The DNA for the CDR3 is TGTGCCTGGGAACGGGGGTCCGGTGGCTATGGCTACACCTTC. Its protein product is CAWERGSGGYGYTF.

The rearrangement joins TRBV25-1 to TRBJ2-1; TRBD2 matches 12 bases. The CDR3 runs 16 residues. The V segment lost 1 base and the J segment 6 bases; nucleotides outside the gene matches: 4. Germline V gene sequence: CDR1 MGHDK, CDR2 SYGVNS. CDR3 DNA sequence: TGTGCCAGCAGTGAATCATCTAGCGGGAGGGTCAATGAGCAGTTCTTC. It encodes CASSESSSGRVNEQFF.

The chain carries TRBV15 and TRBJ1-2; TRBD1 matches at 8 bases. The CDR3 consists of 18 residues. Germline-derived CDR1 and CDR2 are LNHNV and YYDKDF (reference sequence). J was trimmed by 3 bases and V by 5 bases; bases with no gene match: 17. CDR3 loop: CATSGGLRTGQFYYGYTF. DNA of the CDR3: TGTGCCACCAGCGGGGGTCTACGGACAGGGCAATTTTACTATGGCTACACCTTC. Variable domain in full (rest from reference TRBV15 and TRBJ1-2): DAMVIQNPRYQVTQFGKPVTLSCSQTLNHNVMYWYQQKSSQAPKLLFHYYDKDFNNEADTPDNFQSRRPNTSFCFLDIRSPGLGDTAMYLCATSGGLRTGQFYYGYTFGSGTRLTVV.

For the CDR3, the DNA is TGTGCCATCAGTGATCGGGGCGGGAGGGGCTACGAGCAGTACTTC. This translates into CAISDRGGRGYEQYF. The chain couples TRBV10-3 to TRBJ2-7; 9 positions agree with TRBD2. Germline V gene sequence: CDR1 ENHRY, CDR2 SYGVKD. This CDR3 comprises 15 residues. Trimming at V came to 3 bases and at J to 3 bases, leaving 6 bases not matched to a gene.

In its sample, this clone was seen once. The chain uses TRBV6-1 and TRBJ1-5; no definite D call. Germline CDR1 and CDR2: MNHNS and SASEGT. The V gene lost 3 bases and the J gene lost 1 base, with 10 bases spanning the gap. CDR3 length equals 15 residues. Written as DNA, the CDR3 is TGTGCCAGCAGTGAGTGGGGAGCAAGCAATCAGCCCCAGCATTTT. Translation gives CASSEWGASNQPQHF.

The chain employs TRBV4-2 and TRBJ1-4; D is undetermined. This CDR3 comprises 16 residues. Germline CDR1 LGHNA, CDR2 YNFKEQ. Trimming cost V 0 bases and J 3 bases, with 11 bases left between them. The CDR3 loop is CASSQDWEGSNEKLFF. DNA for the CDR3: TGTGCCAGCAGCCAAGATTGGGAAGGGTCTAATGAAAAACTGTTTTTT.

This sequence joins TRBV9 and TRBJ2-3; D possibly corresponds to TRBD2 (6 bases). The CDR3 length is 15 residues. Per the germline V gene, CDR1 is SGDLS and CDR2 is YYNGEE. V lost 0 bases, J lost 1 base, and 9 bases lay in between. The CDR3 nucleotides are TGTGCCAGCAGCGTAGTTTCTAGCGGCACAGATACGCAGTATTTT. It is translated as CASSVVSSGTDTQYF.

The CDR3 region is CSVERHPRGLAPYNEQFF. The DNA for the CDR3 is TGCAGCGTTGAAAGACACCCAAGGGGACTAGCGCCCTACAATGAGCAGTTCTTC. The V gene is TRBV29-1, the J gene TRBJ2-1; 10 nucleotides match TRBD2. The CDR3 covers 18 residues. J gave up 2 bases and V 2 bases, and 12 bases lay outside the gene matches. Germline CDR1 reads SQVTM; CDR2 reads ANQGSEA.

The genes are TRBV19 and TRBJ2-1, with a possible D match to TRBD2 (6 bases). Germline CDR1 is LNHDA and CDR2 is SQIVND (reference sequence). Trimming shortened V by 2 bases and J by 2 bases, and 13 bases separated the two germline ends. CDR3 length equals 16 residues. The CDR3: CASSIMAGSPYNEQFF. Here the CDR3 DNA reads TGTGCCAGTAGTATAATGGCGGGGTCACCCTACAATGAGCAGTTCTTC. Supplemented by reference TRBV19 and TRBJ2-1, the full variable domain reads DGGITQSPKYLFRKEGQNVTLSCEQNLNHDAMYWYRQDPGQGLRLIYYSQIVNDFQKGDIAEGYSVSREKKESFPLTVTSAQKNPTAFYLCASSIMAGSPYNEQFFGPGTRLTVL.

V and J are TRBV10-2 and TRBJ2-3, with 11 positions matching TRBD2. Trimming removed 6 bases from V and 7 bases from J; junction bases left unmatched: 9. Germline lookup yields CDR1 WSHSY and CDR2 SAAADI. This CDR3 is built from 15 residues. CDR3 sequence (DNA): TGCGCCAGCAGGGAGGGACTAGCGGAGTACTATACGCAGTATTTT. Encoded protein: CASREGLAEYYTQYF.

The CDR3 loop is CATSRAPSEMSTDTQYF. In DNA, the CDR3 is TGTGCCACCAGCAGAGCACCTAGCGAAATGAGCACAGATACGCAGTATTTT. This chain joins TRBV15 and TRBJ2-3, with D perhaps TRBD2 (6 bases). V was shortened by 1 base and J by 0 bases, with 14 bases between the two germline ends. CDR1 LNHNV and CDR2 YYDKDF come from the germline V gene (reference sequence). The length of the CDR3 is 17 residues.

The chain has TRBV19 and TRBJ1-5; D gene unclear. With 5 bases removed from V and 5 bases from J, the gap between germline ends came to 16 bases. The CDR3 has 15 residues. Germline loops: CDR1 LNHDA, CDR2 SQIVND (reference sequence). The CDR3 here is CASSLGTGYDQPQHF. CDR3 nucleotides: TGTGCCAGTAGTTTGGGTACGGGATACGATCAGCCCCAGCATTTT.

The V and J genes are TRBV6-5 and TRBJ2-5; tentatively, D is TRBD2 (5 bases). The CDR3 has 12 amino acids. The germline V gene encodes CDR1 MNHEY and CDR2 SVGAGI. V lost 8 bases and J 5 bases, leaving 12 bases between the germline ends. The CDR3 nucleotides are TGTGCCAGCTACCGGGATCGGGAGACCCAGTACTTC. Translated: CASYRDRETQYF.